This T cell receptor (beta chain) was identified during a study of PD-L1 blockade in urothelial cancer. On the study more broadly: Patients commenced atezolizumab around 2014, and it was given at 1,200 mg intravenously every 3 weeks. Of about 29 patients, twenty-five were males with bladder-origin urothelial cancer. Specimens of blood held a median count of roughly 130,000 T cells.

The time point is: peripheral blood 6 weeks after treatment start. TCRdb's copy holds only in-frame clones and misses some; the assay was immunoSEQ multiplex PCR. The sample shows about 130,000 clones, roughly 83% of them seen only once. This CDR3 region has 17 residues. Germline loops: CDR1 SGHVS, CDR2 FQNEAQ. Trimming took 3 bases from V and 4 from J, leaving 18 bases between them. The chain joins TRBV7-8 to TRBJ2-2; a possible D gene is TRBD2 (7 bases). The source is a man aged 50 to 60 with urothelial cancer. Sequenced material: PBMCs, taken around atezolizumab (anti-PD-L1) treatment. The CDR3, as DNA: TGTGCCAGCAGCTTCCAGGAGGGGGGGTTAGGCACCGGGGAGCTGTTTTTT. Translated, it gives CASSFQEGGLGTGELFF.